This T cell receptor (beta chain) was documented in a study of vaccination and CD4 T cells after COVID-19. Whole-study context: Each control culture was treated with a CEFX pool, an HIV-1 Nef pool, or no peptide.

A word on this clonotype: Its antigen is not known.

The Oncomine TCR Beta short-read assay sequenced DNA from cultured CD4+ T cells. Scientists extracted genomic DNA from CD4+ T cells grown in culture. Using its own MiXCR run on the PCR reads, TCRdb lists one record per CDR3 protein. Among about 16,000 distinct CDR3 sequences listed, just under 55% were seen once. Time point given: late sampling 161 to 241 days after vaccination in three convalescent patients. Regarding treatment: roughly 11-day PBMC culture with coronavirus spike peptide pools or control peptides (ViraFEST assay). This CDR3 has 14 residues. Germline V gene data show CDR1 as SEHNR and CDR2 as FQNEAQ (reference sequence). V was clipped by 5 bases and J by 2 bases; unmatched bases: 3.

The chain combines TRBV7-9 with TRBJ1-3; TRBD1 agrees at 7 bases. The sequence was obtained from a human donor who had recovered from COVID-19. This sample comprised CD4+ T cells from blood, cultured in vitro, obtained about 7 months after SARS-CoV-2 vaccination. This chain's CDR3 is CASSEGQPGNTIYF. The CDR3 DNA reads as TGTGCCAGCAGCGAGGGACAGCCTGGAAACACCATATATTTT.